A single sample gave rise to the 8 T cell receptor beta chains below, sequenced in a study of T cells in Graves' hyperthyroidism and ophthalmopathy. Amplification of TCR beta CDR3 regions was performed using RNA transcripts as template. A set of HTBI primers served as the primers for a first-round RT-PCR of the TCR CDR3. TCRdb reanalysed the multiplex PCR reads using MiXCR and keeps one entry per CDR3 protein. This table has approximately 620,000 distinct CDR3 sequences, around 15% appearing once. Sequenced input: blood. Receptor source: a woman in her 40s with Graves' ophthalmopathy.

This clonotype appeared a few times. The chain's CDR3 is CSAEQGTKNIQYF. The CDR3 nucleotides are TGCAGTGCTGAGCAGGGGACCAAAAACATTCAGTACTTC. The chain couples TRBV20-1 to TRBJ2-4; the D gene is possibly TRBD1 (6 bases). V was clipped by 5 bases and J by 2 bases, with 10 bases between them. Germline assignment: CDR1 DFQATT and CDR2 SNEGSKA (reference sequence). The CDR3 covers 13 residues.

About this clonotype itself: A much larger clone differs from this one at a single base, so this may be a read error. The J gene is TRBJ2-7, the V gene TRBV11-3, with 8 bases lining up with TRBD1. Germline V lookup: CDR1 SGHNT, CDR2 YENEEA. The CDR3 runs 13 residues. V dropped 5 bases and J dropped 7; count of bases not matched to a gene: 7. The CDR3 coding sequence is TGTGCCAGCAGCACCGGACAGGGTTGGGAGCAGTACTTC. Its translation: CASSTGQGWEQYF.

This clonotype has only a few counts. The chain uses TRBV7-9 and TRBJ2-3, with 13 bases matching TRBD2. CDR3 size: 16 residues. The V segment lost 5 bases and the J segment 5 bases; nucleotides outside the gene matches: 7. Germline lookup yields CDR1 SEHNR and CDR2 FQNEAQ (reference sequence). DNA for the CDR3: TGTGCCAGCAGCGCCGGGACTAGCGGGAACGTAGATACGCAGTATTTT. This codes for CASSAGTSGNVDTQYF.

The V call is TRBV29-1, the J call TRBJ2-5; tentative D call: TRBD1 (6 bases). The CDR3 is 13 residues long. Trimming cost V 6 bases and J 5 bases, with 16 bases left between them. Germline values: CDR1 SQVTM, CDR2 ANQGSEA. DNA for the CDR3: TGCAGCGTACTACAGGGTGACGGGGAGACCCAGTACTTC. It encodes CSVLQGDGETQYF.

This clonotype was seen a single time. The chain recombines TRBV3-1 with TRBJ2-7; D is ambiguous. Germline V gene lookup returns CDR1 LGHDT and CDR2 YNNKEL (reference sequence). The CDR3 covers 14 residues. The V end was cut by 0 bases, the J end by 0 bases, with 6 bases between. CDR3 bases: TGTGCCAGCAGCCAAGAGGACGACTCCTACGAGCAGTACTTC. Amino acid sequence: CASSQEDDSYEQYF.

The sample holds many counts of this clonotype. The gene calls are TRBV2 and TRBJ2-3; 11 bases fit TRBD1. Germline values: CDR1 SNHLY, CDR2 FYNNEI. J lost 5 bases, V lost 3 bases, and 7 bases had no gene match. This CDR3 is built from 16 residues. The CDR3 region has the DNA TGTGCCAGCAGTGACCCCGGACAGGGGGCGGGAGATACGCAGTATTTT. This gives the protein CASSDPGQGAGDTQYF. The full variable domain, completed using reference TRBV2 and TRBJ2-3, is EPEVTQTPSHQVTQMGQEVILRCVPISNHLYFYWYRQILGQKVEFLVSFYNNEISEKSEIFDDQFSVERPDGSNFTLKIRSTKLEDSAMYFCASSDPGQGAGDTQYFGPGTRLTVL.

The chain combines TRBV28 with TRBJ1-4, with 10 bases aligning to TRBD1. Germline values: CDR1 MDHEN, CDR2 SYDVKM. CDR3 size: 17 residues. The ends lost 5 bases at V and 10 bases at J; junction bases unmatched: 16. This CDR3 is CASSARITGTGAGKLFF. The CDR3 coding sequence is TGTGCCAGCAGTGCTCGAATCACCGGGACAGGGGCCGGAAAACTGTTTTTT.

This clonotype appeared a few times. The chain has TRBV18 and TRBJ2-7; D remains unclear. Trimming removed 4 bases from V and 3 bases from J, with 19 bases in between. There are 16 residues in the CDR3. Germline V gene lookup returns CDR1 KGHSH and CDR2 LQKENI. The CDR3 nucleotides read TGTGCCAGCTCACGGGTCCGAGACCACCTAAACTACGAGCAGTACTTC. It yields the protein CASSRVRDHLNYEQYF.